The clone carrying this TCR beta chain came up once. Germline CDR1 reads MNHNY; CDR2 reads SVGAGI (reference sequence). The V end was cut by 5 bases, the J end by 8 bases, with 12 bases between. The CDR3 is 13 amino acids. These data originate in a study of OX40 agonist ivuxolimab in advanced cancers. Assay: immunoSEQ multiplex PCR; the TCRdb copy retains only in-frame clones and omits some. There are about 58,000 clones in the sample; about 87% occur only once, and around 3.2% lies in the top ten. This sequence originates from an adult with an advanced solid tumor such as melanoma, head and neck, liver or kidney cancer. Sequenced material: CD4+ or CD8+ T cells sorted from blood, taken in a trial of the OX40 agonist ivuxolimab. The rearrangement links TRBV6-6 to TRBJ2-2, with D maybe TRBD1 (6 bases). CDR3 region: CASSIIRGGELFF. The CDR3 DNA reads as TGTGCCAGCAGTATAATCAGGGGAGGGGAGCTGTTTTTT.